The 31 T cell receptor beta chains in this list originate from one sample, sequenced in a study of T-cell reconstitution after alpha-beta-depleted transplantation in children. Broader study findings: T-cell counts and diversity at one year following transplant were attributed mainly to newly produced T cells.

This sample's TCRbeta library carried unique molecular identifier barcodes. TCRdb reprocessed the PCR reads with MiXCR, giving one entry per CDR3 protein. The sample contains 250,000 to 300,000 distinct CDR3 sequences, over 7.5% of which appear only once. No antigen has been assigned to these receptors. Sequenced here: peripheral blood, sampled 360 days after TCRalphabeta/CD19-depleted stem cell transplant. The receptors were sampled from a female patient aged 2-10 years who had a stem cell transplant for Fanconi anemia, so the T cells may come from the graft donor.

This clonotype was seen ten or more times. The J gene is TRBJ2-5, the V gene TRBV7-3; 8 nucleotides agree with TRBD2. The CDR3 runs 13 residues. Germline CDR1 and CDR2: SGHTA and FQGTGA. Trimming cost V 5 bases and J 4 bases; bases outside gene matches: 3. The CDR3 DNA sequence: TGTGCCAGCAGCCCCGGGACTAGAGAGACCCAGTACTTC. It specifies CASSPGTRETQYF.

The sample holds a few counts of this clonotype. The chain combines TRBV5-6 with TRBJ1-1; D might be TRBD1 (5 bases). The CDR3 runs 15 residues. With 4 bases removed from V and 2 bases from J, the gap between germline ends came to 15 bases. CDR1 and CDR2 from the germline V gene are SGHDT and YYEEEE. The CDR3 loop reads CASSEGTVLNTEAFF. CDR3 in DNA: TGTGCCAGCAGCGAAGGGACGGTCCTTAACACTGAAGCTTTCTTT.

Details on this clonotype: Since a much larger clone is just one base distant, this may be a read error. CDR3 residues: CASSRAGTSGHNEQFF. The CDR3 DNA is TGTGCCAGCAGTCGAGCCGGGACTAGCGGGCACAATGAGCAGTTCTTC. The chain couples TRBV12-3 or TRBV12-4 to TRBJ2-1; TRBD2 matches at 12 bases. V shed 5 bases and J 5 bases; nucleotides not matched to a gene: 7. This CDR3 has 16 residues.

This clonotype was counted ten times or more. This rearrangement joins TRBV9 to TRBJ2-5; TRBD1 or TRBD2 may be the D gene (5 bases each). The CDR3 spans 23 residues. Germline CDR1 reads SGDLS; CDR2 reads YYNGEE. The V gene lost 0 bases and the J gene lost 1 base, with 34 bases spanning the gap. The CDR3 nucleotides are TGTGCCAGCAGCGTAGTTGTAGGGACCTTCCCAGTACCCCAACCCAATCCCCAAGAGACCCAGTACTTC. Translating it yields CASSVVVGTFPVPQPNPQETQYF.

The table lists this clonotype with a few counts. The V and J genes are TRBV4-1 and TRBJ2-3, with 10 bases lining up with TRBD2. Germline V gene sequence: CDR1 MGHRA, CDR2 YSYEKL. V lost 1 base, J lost 6 bases, and 10 bases stayed unmatched. The CDR3 runs to 17 residues. The CDR3 loop reads CASSQGPGTSVSDTQYF. The CDR3 DNA sequence: TGCGCCAGCAGCCAAGGGCCCGGGACTAGCGTGTCGGATACGCAGTATTTT.

This clonotype was recorded at least ten times. The gene calls are TRBV4-2 and TRBJ2-7; possible D gene TRBD1, 7 bases. V was pared by 4 bases and J by 3 bases, with 13 bases between. The germline V gene has CDR1 LGHNA and CDR2 YNFKEQ. This CDR3 is built from 14 residues. CDR3 coding DNA: TGTGCCAGCAGCCCTTACAGGGGAGGCTACGAGCAGTACTTC. It codes for CASSPYRGGYEQYF.

Ten or more counts support this clonotype. This chain links TRBV6-4 with TRBJ2-7; 9 bases are shared with TRBD1. This CDR3 has 16 residues. With V trimmed by 5 bases and J by 5 bases, 13 bases remained unmatched. Germline lookup yields CDR1 MRHNA and CDR2 SNTAGT. CDR3 region: CASSPGQGKGRNEQYF. For the CDR3, the DNA is TGTGCCAGCAGTCCGGGACAGGGAAAAGGACGGAACGAGCAGTACTTC.

The sample holds many counts of this clonotype. The chain combines TRBV4-3 with TRBJ2-6, with 7 bases matching TRBD1. Germline V gene data show CDR1 as LGHNA and CDR2 as YSLEER. CDR3 size: 18 residues. The J segment lost 0 bases and the V segment lost 8 bases, leaving 13 bases of the junction unmatched. CDR3 protein: CASRGGQSTSSGANVLTF. The CDR3 DNA is TGCGCCAGCCGAGGGGGACAGAGTACCTCCTCTGGGGCCAACGTCCTGACTTTC.

This clonotype has ten or more counts. V usage is TRBV7-9 and J usage is TRBJ2-1, with a weak D call TRBD1 (6 bases). Germline V CDR1 and CDR2: SEHNR, FQNEAQ (reference sequence). The CDR3 loop spans 12 amino acids. Trimming took 8 bases from V and 5 from J, leaving 10 bases between them. The CDR3 loop is CASEWGHNEQFF. Here the CDR3 DNA reads TGTGCCAGCGAATGGGGGCACAATGAGCAGTTCTTC.

This clonotype has a count of ten or more. V is TRBV20-1 and J is TRBJ1-1; D is possibly TRBD1 (5 bases). Germline CDR1 reads DFQATT; CDR2 reads SNEGSKA (reference sequence). There are 15 residues in the CDR3. V gave up 4 bases and J gave up 3 bases, with 18 bases separating them. CDR3 loop: CSAIQPGRLYTEAFF. The CDR3 DNA reads as TGCAGTGCTATTCAACCGGGACGGTTATACACTGAAGCTTTCTTT.

The table lists this clonotype with many counts. The rearrangement uses TRBV4-2 and TRBJ2-1; no reliable D call. V was shortened by 4 bases and J by 5 bases, with 12 bases between the two germline ends. The germline CDR1 and CDR2 sequences are LGHNA and YNFKEQ. There are 14 residues in the CDR3. The CDR3 sequence is CASSPSNQDNEQFF. CDR3 DNA sequence: TGTGCCAGCAGCCCTTCAAACCAGGACAATGAGCAGTTCTTC.

This clonotype was seen ten or more times. The rearrangement uses TRBV7-2 and TRBJ2-3, with a weak D call TRBD2 (6 bases). V was shortened by 4 bases and J by 3 bases, with 11 bases between the two germline ends. The CDR3 is 14 residues long. Germline CDR1 is SGHTA and CDR2 is FQGNSA. The CDR3 spells CASSYGTSTDTQYF. CDR3 in DNA: TGTGCCAGCAGCTATGGGACTTCAACAGATACGCAGTATTTT.

The chain employs TRBV10-2 and TRBJ1-6, with unresolved D. The CDR3 has 19 amino acids. CDR1 WSHSY and CDR2 SAAADI come from the germline V gene. V shed 0 bases and J shed 2 bases, with 17 bases lying between them. This CDR3 reads CASSESVYAEVTYNSPLHF. CDR3 bases: TGCGCCAGCAGTGAGTCAGTTTATGCTGAAGTCACCTATAATTCACCCCTCCACTTT.

This clonotype has ten or more counts. V gene TRBV10-3 combines with J gene TRBJ2-5; D is uncertain. The germline V gene encodes CDR1 ENHRY and CDR2 SYGVKD. This CDR3 has 12 amino acids. V shed 0 bases and J shed 3 bases, with 2 bases lying between them. CDR3 DNA sequence: TGTGCCATCAGTGAGTCTGAAGAGACCCAGTACTTC. This sequence encodes CAISESEETQYF.

There are a few counts of this clonotype. J is TRBJ2-1 and V is TRBV7-3; tentative D call: TRBD1 (6 bases). The CDR3 covers 15 residues. Trimming cost V 5 bases and J 4 bases, with 15 bases left between them. CDR1 and CDR2 from the germline V gene are SGHTA and FQGTGA. The CDR3 region has the DNA TGTGCCAGCAGCGACACAGGGATGGGTTACAATGAGCAGTTCTTC. As protein: CASSDTGMGYNEQFF.

This clonotype was observed a handful of times. The genes are TRBV24-1 and TRBJ2-2; D is unresolved. V was shortened by 2 bases and J by 5 bases, with 11 bases between the two germline ends. The CDR3 has 15 residues. Germline V gene sequence: CDR1 KGHDR, CDR2 SFDVKD. CDR3 nucleotides: TGTGCCACCAGTGATTCTGAAAAGATAACCGGGGAGCTGTTTTTT. Translation gives CATSDSEKITGELFF.

This clonotype occurred many times. The rearrangement uses TRBV4-3 and TRBJ2-7, with D possibly TRBD1 on 6 matching bases. The germline CDR1 and CDR2 sequences are LGHNA and YSLEER. This CDR3 has 15 amino acids. Trimming cost V 0 bases and J 5 bases, with 14 bases left between them. The CDR3 loop reads CASSQDLQGRNEQYF. CDR3 coding DNA: TGCGCCAGCAGCCAAGATCTACAGGGTCGCAACGAGCAGTACTTC.

Many counts were recorded for this clonotype. The rearrangement joins TRBV20-1 to TRBJ2-3; 11 bases match TRBD2. With 1 base clipped from V and 4 bases from J, the junction kept 7 bases outside the gene matches. The CDR3 sequence is 16 residues long. Germline V CDR1 and CDR2: DFQATT, SNEGSKA (reference sequence). In nucleotides, the CDR3 is TGCAGTGCTAGAGTCCCTAGCGGGGGGATCGCAGATACGCAGTATTTT. Its protein product is CSARVPSGGIADTQYF.

This clonotype came up many times. This chain links TRBV3-1 with TRBJ2-1; the match to TRBD2 covers 11 bases. The CDR3 is 15 amino acids. Germline CDR1 is LGHDT and CDR2 is YNNKEL (reference sequence). The junction had 9 bases not matched to a gene; V was cut back by 4 bases and J by 10 bases. DNA of the CDR3: TGTGCCAGCAGCCCTCTAGCGGGAGGACTCAGGGAGCAGTTCTTC. Protein sequence: CASSPLAGGLREQFF.

This clonotype was counted many times. V is TRBV28 and J is TRBJ1-3; D is uncertain. The V gene's germline CDR1 is MDHEN and CDR2 SYDVKM. Trimming shortened V by 10 bases and J by 5 bases, and 9 bases separated the two germline ends. CDR3 size: 11 residues. The CDR3 reads CATRRRNTIYF. CDR3 DNA: TGTGCCACAAGGAGAAGAAACACCATATATTTT.

The rearrangement joins TRBV19 to TRBJ1-1; a possible D gene is TRBD1 (6 bases). CDR1 is LNHDA, CDR2 SQIVND, per germline (reference sequence). The CDR3 contains 13 residues. With 3 bases removed from V and 5 bases from J, the gap between germline ends came to 10 bases. The CDR3 protein is CASSIDRSTEAFF. CDR3 nucleotide sequence: TGTGCCAGTAGTATCGACAGGTCTACTGAAGCTTTCTTT.

At least ten counts were recorded for this clonotype. This chain joins TRBV5-5 and TRBJ2-7; D possibly corresponds to TRBD1 (5 bases). V was clipped by 3 bases and J by 2 bases, with 12 bases between them. Germline assignment: CDR1 SGHKS and CDR2 YYEKEE (reference sequence). The CDR3 length is 14 residues. CDR3: CASSSDSLPYEQYF. The CDR3 DNA sequence: TGTGCCAGCAGCTCCGACAGCCTCCCCTACGAGCAGTACTTC. Combining the CDR3 with reference TRBV5-5 and TRBJ2-7 gives the whole variable domain DAGVTQSPTHLIKTRGQQVTLRCSPISGHKSVSWYQQVLGQGPQFIFQYYEKEERGRGNFPDRFSARQFPNYSSELNVNALLLGDSALYLCASSSDSLPYEQYFGPGTRLTVT.

This clonotype was recorded at least ten times. The rearrangement links TRBV5-1 to TRBJ2-3, with D possibly matching TRBD1 (5 bases). V gave up 4 bases and J gave up 0 bases, with 12 bases separating them. Germline values: CDR1 SGHRS, CDR2 YFSETQ. This CDR3 region has 15 residues. The CDR3 protein is CASSEVAGSTDTQYF. DNA of the CDR3: TGCGCCAGCAGCGAAGTGGCAGGGAGCACAGATACGCAGTATTTT.

The sample holds a few counts of this clonotype. This chain uses TRBV16 with TRBJ2-7; 8 nucleotides match TRBD1. This CDR3 spans 15 amino acids. V was pared by 1 base and J by 0 bases, with 2 bases of the junction left unmatched. The germline gives CDR1 KGHSY, CDR2 FQNENV. The CDR3 here is CASSQWDRSSYEQYF. In DNA form, the CDR3 reads TGTGCCAGCAGCCAATGGGACAGGTCCTCCTACGAGCAGTACTTC.

This clonotype was counted a few times. The chain is built from TRBV18 and TRBJ2-4; D is possibly TRBD2 (5 bases). The V end was cut by 2 bases, the J end by 6 bases, with 8 bases between. The CDR3 extends over 13 amino acids. Germline values: CDR1 KGHSH, CDR2 LQKENI. CDR3 sequence reads: CASSPEGLNIQYF. As DNA, the CDR3 is TGTGCCAGCTCACCAGAGGGCCTAAACATTCAGTACTTC. Full variable domain (remainder filled in from reference TRBV18 and TRBJ2-4): NAGVMQNPRHLVRRRGQEARLRCSPMKGHSHVYWYRQLPEEGLKFMVYLQKENIIDESGMPKERFSAEFPKEGPSILRIQQVVRGDSAAYFCASSPEGLNIQYFGAGTRLSVL.

This sequence joins TRBV28 and TRBJ1-5, with 12 bases matching TRBD1. Germline CDR1 MDHEN, CDR2 SYDVKM. This CDR3 is 18 amino acids long. The V and J ends lost 6 bases and 0 bases, in that order; junction bases with no gene match: 9. Written as DNA, the CDR3 is TGTGCCAGCAGGCACCCCCGGGACAGGGGGCTTAGCAATCAGCCCCAGCATTTT. It translates to CASRHPRDRGLSNQPQHF.

CDR3 amino acids: CASSRYSEGNQPQHF. Written as DNA, the CDR3 is TGTGCCAGCAGCCGATATAGTGAGGGCAATCAGCCCCAGCATTTT. The chain joins TRBV7-6 to TRBJ1-5; D is unresolved. V gave up 5 bases and J gave up 2 bases, with 13 bases separating them. Per the germline V gene, CDR1 is SGHVS and CDR2 is FNYEAQ. The CDR3 has 15 amino acids. Full variable domain (outside the CDR3, taken from reference TRBV7-6 and TRBJ1-5): GAGVSQSPRYKVTKRGQDVALRCDPISGHVSLYWYRQALGQGPEFLTYFNYEAQQDKSGLPNDRFSAERPEGSISTLTIQRTEQRDSAMYRCASSRYSEGNQPQHFGDGTRLSIL.

This clonotype came up many times. The chain links TRBV5-1 to TRBJ2-5; 7 bases are shared with TRBD1. Germline-derived CDR1 and CDR2 are SGHRS and YFSETQ. This CDR3 is 13 amino acids long. Unmatched junction bases numbered 2, after V lost 4 bases and J lost 2 bases. The CDR3 region has the DNA TGCGCCAGCAGCATGGGACAGCAAGAGACCCAGTACTTC. This encodes CASSMGQQETQYF.

This clonotype was seen many times. The J gene is TRBJ2-3, the V gene TRBV9; TRBD2 agrees at 8 bases. With 3 bases clipped from V and 0 bases from J, the junction kept 3 bases outside the gene matches. Germline V lookup: CDR1 SGDLS, CDR2 YYNGEE. The CDR3 has 15 amino acids. The CDR3 nucleotides read TGTGCCAGCAGCGCGGGGGGGGGAAGCACAGATACGCAGTATTTT. It translates to CASSAGGGSTDTQYF.

The table lists this clonotype with a few counts. The rearrangement joins TRBV4-3 to TRBJ2-1, with a weak D call TRBD2 (6 bases). V was pared by 1 base and J by 9 bases, with 22 bases between. The CDR3 runs to 17 residues. Germline V gene data show CDR1 as LGHNA and CDR2 as YSLEER. The CDR3 protein is CASSQGPAGGPESEQFF. CDR3 bases: TGCGCCAGCAGCCAAGGGCCAGCGGGCGGTCCAGAGAGTGAGCAGTTCTTC.

The rearrangement uses TRBV4-3 and TRBJ2-2; weak D call: TRBD1 (6 bases). The V end was cut by 6 bases, the J end by 4 bases, with 12 bases between. Germline CDR1 and CDR2: LGHNA and YSLEER. CDR3 length equals 14 residues. The CDR3 DNA reads as TGCGCCAGCAGGTCAGGGGCAAGCACCGGGGAGCTGTTTTTT. Translation gives CASRSGASTGELFF.